This TCR beta chain originates from a study of blood T cell repertoires in COVID-19. Study overall: There were acute and convalescent COVID-19 samples, and they came from the United States, Italy and Spain.

CDR3 size: 13 residues. The germline V gene has CDR1 MNHNY and CDR2 SVGAGI (reference sequence). The trim removed 0 bases at V and 5 bases at J, leaving 1 base unmatched. The table came from immunoSEQ multiplex PCR; TCRdb's copy has only in-frame clones and leaves some out. In the table there are 150,000 or so clones, about 77% of which are singletons. The chain combines TRBV6-6 with TRBJ2-7; 7 bases fit TRBD2. The sample taken for sequencing was peripheral blood. This TCR was recovered from a woman in her fifties or sixties with active or convalescent COVID-19. CDR3 bases: TGTGCCAGCAGTTACTCTCGGGGGGACGAGCAGTACTTC. Encoded protein: CASSYSRGDEQYF.